This record looks at one T cell receptor beta chain sequence and its context. TCRdb keeps only in-frame clones here, not all; method: immunoSEQ multiplex PCR. Among about 230,000 clones listed, around 83% were seen once. The source of the sample is a study of blood T cell repertoires in COVID-19. This CDR3 has 12 residues. Trimming removed 3 bases at V and 5 bases at J, with 8 bases between. The sequence came from a middle-aged woman who had recovered from COVID-19. Sequenced sample: peripheral blood. The gene calls are TRBV23-1 and TRBJ2-7; weak D call: TRBD2 (5 bases). TRBV23-1 is classed as an ORF, of uncertain function. The CDR3 region is CASSQGVDEQYF. The CDR3 DNA reads as TGCGCCAGCAGTCAGGGAGTGGACGAGCAGTACTTC.